Listed below are T cell receptor beta chains from one sample, sequenced in a study of shared clonotypes between healthy human individuals. Repertoires were generated with immunoSEQ multiplex PCR, while TCRdb's copy carries only in-frame clones and drops some. The sample carries 660,000 or so clones, roughly 96% recorded once. Sequencing was performed on naive CD8+ T cells sorted from blood. The receptors were gathered from a woman aged 25 to 39 in good health. CDR3s include the opening cysteine and the closing phenylalanine or tryptophan. The D gene is left open where the match is weak. Rows may omit the clone size; those that give it use once, few, many or a size class.

D gene | J gene | V gene | clone size | CDR3 protein | CDR3 DNA
- | TRBJ1-5 | TRBV28 | few | CASSFGQPQHF | TGTGCCAGCAGTTTCGGTCAGCCCCAGCATTTT
TRBD2 | TRBJ2-7 | TRBV6-1 | - | CASREREGLYEQYF | TGTGCCAGCAGGGAGCGGGAGGGCCTCTACGAGCAGTACTTC
- | TRBJ1-2 | TRBV5-4 | - | CASSLIQVNYGYTF | TGTGCCAGCAGCTTGATACAGGTCAACTATGGCTACACCTTC
TRBD2 | TRBJ2-7 | TRBV27 | - | CASSPSLGGRAYEQYF | TGTGCCAGCAGTCCGTCCCTCGGCGGGAGGGCCTACGAGCAGTACTTC
- | TRBJ2-1 | TRBV6-5 | few | CASSYEGLSEQFF | TGTGCCAGCAGTTACGAAGGGTTGAGTGAGCAGTTCTTC
TRBD1 | TRBJ2-1 | TRBV4-1 | - | CASSHRDRSIDEQFF | TGCGCCAGCAGCCACCGGGACAGAAGTATCGATGAGCAGTTCTTC
- | TRBJ1-5 | TRBV6-5 | - | CASSYRDGDQPQHF | TGTGCCAGCAGTTACCGGGACGGTGATCAGCCCCAGCATTTT
TRBD2 | TRBJ2-7 | TRBV27 | - | CASSPWTSSYEQYF | TGTGCCAGCAGTCCTTGGACTAGCTCCTACGAGCAGTACTTC
- | TRBJ1-5 | TRBV25-1 | - | CASSDQGSNQPQHF | TGTGCCAGCAGTGATCAAGGGAGCAATCAGCCCCAGCATTTT
- | TRBJ2-5 | TRBV6-5 | - | CASSYLLSYQETQYF | TGTGCCAGCAGTTATCTGCTTAGCTACCAAGAGACCCAGTACTTC
TRBD2 | TRBJ2-1 | TRBV14 | - | CASSSSEAGGEQFF | TGTGCCAGCAGCTCATCCGAAGCGGGAGGGGAGCAGTTCTTC
- | TRBJ2-3 | TRBV7-8 | - | CASSWGTDTQYF | TGTGCCAGCAGTTGGGGCACAGATACGCAGTATTTT
TRBD2 | TRBJ2-7 | TRBV7-9 | - | CASSSGTTHYEQYF | TGTGCCAGCTCATCAGGGACTACACACTACGAGCAGTACTTC
- | TRBJ1-1 | TRBV4-1 | - | CASSEEGGWSTEAFF | TGCGCCAGCAGCGAAGAGGGGGGCTGGAGCACTGAAGCTTTCTTT
- | TRBJ1-1 | TRBV28 | once | CASSRGGTGKNTEAFF | TGTGCCAGCAGTAGGGGGGGGACGGGGAAGAACACTGAAGCTTTCTTT
- | TRBJ2-1 | TRBV5-6 | - | CASSLPGVLEQFF | TGTGCCAGCAGCTTGCCAGGAGTCCTCGAGCAGTTCTTC
- | TRBJ2-1 | TRBV29-1 | - | CSAEWAGIYNEQFF | TGCAGCGCCGAATGGGCTGGAATCTACAATGAGCAGTTCTTC
- | TRBJ2-7 | TRBV7-9 | once | CASSLGGFGSYEQYF | TGTGCCAGCAGCTTAGGAGGTTTTGGATCCTACGAGCAGTACTTC
- | TRBJ1-4 | TRBV2 | - | CASRKLGDLATNEKLFF | TGTGCCAGCAGGAAACTAGGGGACCTTGCAACTAATGAAAAACTGTTTTTT
TRBD1 | TRBJ1-2 | TRBV27 | - | CASRLKDRGDYGYTF | TGTGCCAGCAGACTGAAAGACAGGGGGGACTATGGCTACACCTTC
TRBD2 | TRBJ2-3 | TRBV7-2 | - | CASSSALAGNTDTQYF | TGTGCCAGCAGCTCAGCACTAGCGGGGAACACAGATACGCAGTATTTT
- | TRBJ2-7 | TRBV4-1 | - | CASSQVGSSDEQYF | TGCGCCAGCAGCCAAGTCGGGAGCTCCGACGAGCAGTACTTC
- | TRBJ2-7 | TRBV4-1 | - | CASSQVHGRPQSYEQYF | TGCGCCAGCAGCCAAGTGCACGGACGTCCCCAGTCCTACGAGCAGTACTTC
- | TRBJ2-7 | TRBV11-2 | once | CASSQGFGYEQYF | TGTGCCAGCAGCCAGGGTTTCGGGTACGAGCAGTACTTC
- | TRBJ1-1 | TRBV9 | - | CASSVSGLEGAFF | TGTGCCAGCAGCGTAAGTGGTCTCGAGGGAGCTTTCTTT
- | TRBJ2-5 | TRBV14 | - | CASSQDTLQETQYF | TGTGCCAGCAGCCAAGATACCCTTCAAGAGACCCAGTACTTC
- | TRBJ2-1 | TRBV19 | - | CASSMGTAAGAGYNEQFF | TGTGCCAGTAGTATGGGGACAGCAGCGGGAGCGGGTTACAATGAGCAGTTCTTC
- | TRBJ2-2 | TRBV2 | - | CASSESSSNTGELFF | TGTGCCAGCAGTGAGTCTAGTTCGAACACCGGGGAGCTGTTTTTT